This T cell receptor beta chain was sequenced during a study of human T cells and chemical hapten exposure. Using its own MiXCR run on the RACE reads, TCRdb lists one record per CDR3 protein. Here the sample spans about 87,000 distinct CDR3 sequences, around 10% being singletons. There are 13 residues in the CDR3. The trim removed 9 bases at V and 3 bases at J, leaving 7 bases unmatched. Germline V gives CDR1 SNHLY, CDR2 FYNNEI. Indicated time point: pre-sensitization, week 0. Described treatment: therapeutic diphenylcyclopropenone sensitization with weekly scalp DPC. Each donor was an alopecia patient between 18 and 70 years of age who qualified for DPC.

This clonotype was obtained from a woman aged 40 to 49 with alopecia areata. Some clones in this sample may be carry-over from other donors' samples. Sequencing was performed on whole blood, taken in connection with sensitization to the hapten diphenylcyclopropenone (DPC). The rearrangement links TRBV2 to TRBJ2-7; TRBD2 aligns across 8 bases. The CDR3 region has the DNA TGTGCCAGTTGTAGCGGGGCGAGCTACGAGCAGTACTTC. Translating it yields CASCSGASYEQYF.